Listed below are T cell receptor beta chains from one sample, sequenced in a study of T cell clusters in autoimmune cytopenias. From the multiplex PCR reads, TCRdb lists one entry per CDR3 protein and no DNA. The ten top clones account for 3.5%, within a sample of 6,000 to 8,500 distinct CDR3 sequences. Material: peripheral blood. These TCRs come from a human donor with an autoimmune cytopenia or autoimmune hepatitis (not recorded which). Both conserved end residues are part of each CDR3. Clone size is not always given. Where it is, it says once, few, many or a class for expanded clones.

medium-sized	TRBV19	TRBJ2-2	CASRTGNTGELFF
NA	TRBV6-5	TRBJ1-1	CASRPSGGQGMNTEAFF
medium-sized	TRBV6-5	TRBJ2-7	CASSYTRTSGGTRYEQYF
medium-sized	TRBV19	TRBJ1-6	CASSLSPGAGANSPLHF
medium-sized	TRBV6-6	TRBJ1-1	CASSYLGNTEAFF
NA	TRBV6-5	TRBJ2-1	CASSSSGGAANEQFF
medium-sized	TRBV27	TRBJ1-2	CASSLDGNYGYTF
NA	TRBV5-1	TRBJ2-6	CASGISSSVPGANVLTF
medium-sized	TRBV19	TRBJ1-6	CASSIGGPLHF
NA	TRBV12-3/TRBV12-4	TRBJ2-6	CASRSRQGVTGANVLTF
medium-sized	TRBV19	TRBJ1-6	CASSINRDSPLHF
NA	TRBV7-2	TRBJ1-2	CASSFRTGPYGYTF
NA	TRBV6-5	TRBJ1-1	CASNNRVGGTEAFF
NA	TRBV5-4	TRBJ2-1	CASRKTSGGYNEQFF
NA	TRBV5-4	TRBJ1-2	CASSGQGALSYGYTF
medium-sized	TRBV13	TRBJ2-1	CASSRSGGAGGEQFF
medium-sized	TRBV5-4	TRBJ2-3	CASSLPTDTQYF
NA	TRBV27	TRBJ1-5	CASSLGGGYSNQPQHF
medium-sized	TRBV19	TRBJ2-3	CASSMQSTDTQYF
NA	TRBV20-1	TRBJ1-2	CSAAKTRTANYGYTF
medium-sized	TRBV19	TRBJ1-2	CASKQSDEFHLGYGYTF
medium-sized	TRBV19	TRBJ2-1	CASSTAGTEEFF
medium-sized	TRBV6-1	TRBJ1-3	CASSVTGEGNTIYF
NA	TRBV7-6	TRBJ2-5	CASSSLGWTETQYF
medium-sized	TRBV5-6	TRBJ2-3	CASSHRDGLTDTQYF
NA	TRBV30	TRBJ1-5	CAWSDRGGESQPQHF
medium-sized	TRBV15	TRBJ2-3	CATSSGTSYTDTQYF